This T cell receptor beta chain was sequenced for a study of T cell responses to AZD1222 COVID-19 vaccine. Study-level points and caveats: Following two doses of AZD1222, Spike-specific TCR breadth and depth rose.

Second doses that came at about 4 or about 12 weeks were put together. Turning to this clone: Its antigen is undetermined.

From germline, CDR1 is LNHDA and CDR2 SQIVND (reference sequence). CDR3 length equals 16 residues. Trimming cost V 6 bases and J 2 bases; bases outside gene matches: 7. Sequenced by immunoSEQ multiplex PCR; TCRdb stores in-frame clones only, minus some. This sample has over 80,000 clones, with approximately 91% found just once. Sequenced material: peripheral blood, taken 28 days after the second AZD1222 dose. The chain recombines TRBV19 with TRBJ2-7, with 13 bases lining up with TRBD2. The receptor was derived from an adult who received the AZD1222 COVID-19 vaccine. CDR3 nucleotides: TGTGCCAGTAGCCCGCTGACTAGCGGGAGGACCTACGAGCAGTACTTC. Protein product: CASSPLTSGRTYEQYF.